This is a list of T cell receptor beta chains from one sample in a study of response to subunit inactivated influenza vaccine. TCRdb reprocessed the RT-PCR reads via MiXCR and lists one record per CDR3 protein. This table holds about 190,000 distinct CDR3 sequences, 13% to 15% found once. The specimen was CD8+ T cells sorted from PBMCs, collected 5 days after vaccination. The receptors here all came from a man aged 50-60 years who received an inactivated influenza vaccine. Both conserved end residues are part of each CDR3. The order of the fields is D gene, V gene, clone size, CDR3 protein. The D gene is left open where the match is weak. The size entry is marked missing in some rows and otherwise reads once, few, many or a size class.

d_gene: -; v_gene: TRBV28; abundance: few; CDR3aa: CASSQSLGNNEQFF
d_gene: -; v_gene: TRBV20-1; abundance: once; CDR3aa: CSASEYEQYF
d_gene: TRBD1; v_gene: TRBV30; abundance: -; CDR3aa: CAWSVGQGAYGYTF
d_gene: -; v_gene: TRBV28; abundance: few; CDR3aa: CASSFIFEMADTQYF
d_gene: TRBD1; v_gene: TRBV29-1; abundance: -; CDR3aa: CSLGGATDTQYF
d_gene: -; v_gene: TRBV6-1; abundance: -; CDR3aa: CASDGRLSGKNIQYF
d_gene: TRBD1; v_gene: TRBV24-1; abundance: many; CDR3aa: CATSEQGWRFTF
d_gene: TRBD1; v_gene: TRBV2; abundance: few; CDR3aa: CASSEAMGQGGTTEAFF
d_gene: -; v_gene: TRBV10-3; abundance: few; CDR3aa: CAISEGVSPRAYGYTF
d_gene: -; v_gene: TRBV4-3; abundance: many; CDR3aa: CASSQDLGANQPQHF
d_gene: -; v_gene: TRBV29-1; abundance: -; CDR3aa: CSVEARVRTQYF
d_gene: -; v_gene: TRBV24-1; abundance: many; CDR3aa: CATSDPDYTEAFF
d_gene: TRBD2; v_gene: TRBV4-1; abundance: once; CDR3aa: CASSQYLAGANEQFF
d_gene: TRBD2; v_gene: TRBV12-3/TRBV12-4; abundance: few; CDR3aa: CASSPGLAGGPEQYF
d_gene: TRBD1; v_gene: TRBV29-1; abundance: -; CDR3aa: CSVMTGDYGYTF
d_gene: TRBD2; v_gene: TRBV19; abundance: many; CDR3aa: CASSIGLAESSYNEQFF
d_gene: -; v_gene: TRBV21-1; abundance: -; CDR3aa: CASSKGKQPQHF
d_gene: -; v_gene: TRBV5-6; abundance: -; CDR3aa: CASSFSSRNEQFF
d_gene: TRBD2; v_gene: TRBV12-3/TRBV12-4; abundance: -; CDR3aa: CASRLAGEPGELFF
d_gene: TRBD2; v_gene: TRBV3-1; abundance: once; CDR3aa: CASCQEPSSVAGPNTGELFF
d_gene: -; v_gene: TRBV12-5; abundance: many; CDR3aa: CASGRGTDTQYF
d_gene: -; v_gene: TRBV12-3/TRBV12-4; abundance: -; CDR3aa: CASSGGGPSSQFF
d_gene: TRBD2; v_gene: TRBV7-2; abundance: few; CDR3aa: CASSLGLADEQYF
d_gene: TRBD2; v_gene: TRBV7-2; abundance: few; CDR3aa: CASSTLRGLAGADTQYF
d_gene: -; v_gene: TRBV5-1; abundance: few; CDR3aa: CASSPRDLNTEAFF
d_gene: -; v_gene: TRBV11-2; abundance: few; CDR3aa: CASSLEMSDTQYF
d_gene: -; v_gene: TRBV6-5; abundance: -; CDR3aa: CASSYGFGAYYEQYF